This entry lists 8 T cell receptor beta chains sequenced from one sample in a study of blood T cell repertoires in COVID-19. Assay: immunoSEQ multiplex PCR; the TCRdb copy retains only in-frame clones and omits some. The sample has 70,000 to 95,000 clones, roughly 90% seen once. Sequenced: peripheral blood. These receptors were collected from a man in his forties or fifties with COVID-19, enrolled during active disease.

V is TRBV2 and J is TRBJ1-1, with D maybe TRBD1 (6 bases). CDR1 is SNHLY and CDR2 is FYNNEI in the germline V gene. V lost 6 bases and J 8 bases, leaving 19 bases between the germline ends. There are 14 residues in the CDR3. CDR3 sequence reads: CASRGQGPLGEAFF. The CDR3 DNA is TGTGCCAGCAGGGGGCAGGGGCCCCTAGGGGAAGCTTTCTTT.

V and J are TRBV10-3 and TRBJ2-2; weak D call: TRBD2 (6 bases). Trimming removed 8 bases from V and 2 bases from J, with 12 bases in between. The germline CDR1 and CDR2 sequences are ENHRY and SYGVKD. The CDR3 loop spans 14 amino acids. CDR3 residues: CAIAGGVNTGELFF. Written as DNA, the CDR3 is TGTGCCATCGCTGGCGGGGTCAACACCGGGGAGCTGTTTTTT.

The rearrangement joins TRBV6-1 to TRBJ1-6; TRBD1 might be the D (5 bases). This CDR3 contains 16 residues. Germline V gene data show CDR1 as MNHNS and CDR2 as SASEGT. V was trimmed by 5 bases and J by 3 bases, leaving 14 bases between them. In DNA, the CDR3 is TGTGCCAGCAGTAAAGGGCGGGACTTCTATAATTCACCCCTCCACTTT. It is translated as CASSKGRDFYNSPLHF.

The rearrangement joins TRBV28 to TRBJ1-2; 7 bases match TRBD1. CDR3 size: 13 residues. CDR1 and CDR2 (germline): MDHEN, SYDVKM. J lost 8 bases, V lost 2 bases, and 5 bases had no gene match. The CDR3 protein is CASSLGQAMGYTF. As DNA, the CDR3 is TGTGCCAGCAGTTTAGGACAGGCCATGGGCTACACCTTC.

On this clone itself: Different DNA sequences within this sample yield the same CDR3. This chain links TRBV6-5 with TRBJ1-3; tentatively, D is TRBD1 (5 bases). Trimming shortened V by 4 bases and J by 0 bases, and 10 bases separated the two germline ends. Germline lookup yields CDR1 MNHEY and CDR2 SVGAGI. This CDR3 is built from 15 residues. CDR3 protein: CASSFQGGSGNTIYF. The CDR3 DNA sequence: TGTGCCAGCAGTTTCCAGGGAGGCTCTGGAAACACCATATATTTT.

V is TRBV9 and J is TRBJ1-2; D is perhaps TRBD1 (6 bases). The CDR3 is 13 amino acids. Germline CDR1 reads SGDLS; CDR2 reads YYNGEE. Between the trimmed V and J ends, which lost 4 bases and 4 bases, there was a span of 11 bases. The chain's CDR3 is CASSPQGGYGYTF. CDR3 DNA sequence: TGTGCCAGCAGCCCCCAAGGGGGCTATGGCTACACCTTC.

This chain links TRBV2 with TRBJ1-3; no clear D gene. Deletions cut 1 base from V and 0 bases from J, with 4 bases between. CDR3 length: 14 residues. The germline gives CDR1 SNHLY, CDR2 FYNNEI. The CDR3 here is CASSEGSSGNTIYF. The CDR3 DNA is TGTGCCAGCAGTGAAGGGAGCTCTGGAAACACCATATATTTT.

V and J are TRBV9 and TRBJ2-3, with 11 bases identical to TRBD2. Germline V gene data show CDR1 as SGDLS and CDR2 as YYNGEE. The CDR3 runs 15 residues. V gave up 1 base and J gave up 5 bases; unmatched junction bases: 3. The CDR3 region is CASSVRLAGGDTQYF. The CDR3 DNA sequence: TGTGCCAGCAGCGTAAGGCTAGCGGGGGGAGATACGCAGTATTTT.